One sample yielded the 26 T cell receptor beta chains listed below, sequenced in a study of T cells in Graves' hyperthyroidism and ophthalmopathy. It was RNA transcripts that yielded the amplified TCR beta CDR3 regions. The HTBI primer set drove a first-round RT-PCR of the TCR CDR3. Each CDR3 protein gets one entry after TCRdb re-called the multiplex PCR reads with MiXCR. The sample carries 220,000 or so distinct CDR3 sequences, 16% recorded once. Source material: blood. These TCRs come from a woman between 18 and 29 years old with Graves' ophthalmopathy.

This clonotype appeared many times. V is TRBV18 and J is TRBJ1-1; perhaps TRBD1 as D (5 bases). The CDR3 runs 14 residues. Trimming took 3 bases from V and 4 from J, leaving 12 bases between them. Germline V gene data show CDR1 as KGHSH and CDR2 as LQKENI. CDR3 bases: TGTGCCAGCTCACCGGGTATGCAGGGCACTGAAGCTTTCTTT. Protein sequence: CASSPGMQGTEAFF.

This clonotype was seen only a few times. V and J are TRBV4-2 and TRBJ1-3; no reliable D call. The CDR3 runs to 15 residues. V was shortened by 0 bases and J by 2 bases, with 8 bases between the two germline ends. Germline assignment: CDR1 LGHNA and CDR2 YNFKEQ. CDR3 loop: CASSQEDRAGNTIYF. The CDR3 DNA is TGTGCCAGCAGCCAAGAGGATCGCGCTGGAAACACCATATATTTT.

Many counts were recorded for this clonotype. The chain uses TRBV28 and TRBJ1-2; a weak D match, TRBD1 (6 bases). Germline values: CDR1 MDHEN, CDR2 SYDVKM. CDR3 length: 17 amino acids. The ends were cut back, 6 bases at V and 1 base at J, with 21 bases in the middle. CDR3 DNA sequence: TGTGCCAGCAGCCGCAATTACCAAGGACAGTATAACTATGGCTACACCTTC. It yields the protein CASSRNYQGQYNYGYTF.

This clonotype has a count of ten or more. The rearrangement links TRBV28 to TRBJ2-5, with 7 positions matching TRBD1. Germline V gives CDR1 MDHEN, CDR2 SYDVKM. The CDR3 is 14 residues long. The V gene end was trimmed by 4 bases and the J gene end by 4 bases; junction bases not matched to a gene: 6. CDR3 sequence (DNA): TGTGCCAGCAGTTCGTGGACAGGCGTAGAGACCCAGTACTTC. Amino acids: CASSSWTGVETQYF.

Many counts were recorded for this clonotype. The chain links TRBV27 to TRBJ2-7; D possibly corresponds to TRBD1 (5 bases). The CDR3 is 13 amino acids. Trimming removed 4 bases from V and 3 bases from J, with 10 bases in between. Germline V gives CDR1 MNHEY, CDR2 SMNVEV (reference sequence). CDR3 coding DNA: TGTGCCAGCAGTTCAGACAGCAGCTACGAGCAGTACTTC. Translation: CASSSDSSYEQYF.

This clonotype showed up many times. At one of its ends the junction is not consistent with the germline gene, which may arise from a read error. The chain is built from TRBV6-1 and TRBJ1-1; tentatively, D is TRBD1 (5 bases). This CDR3 has 13 residues. Germline CDR1 reads MNHNS; CDR2 reads SASEGT. The CDR3 loop reads CASSQAGASEAFF. CDR3 in DNA: TGTGCCAGCAGTCAAGCCGGGGCAAGTGAAGCTTTCTTT.

The chain couples TRBV9 to TRBJ2-5; D is tentatively TRBD1 or TRBD2 (6 bases each). The V gene's germline CDR1 is SGDLS and CDR2 YYNGEE. This CDR3 region has 16 residues. The ends were cut back, 4 bases at V and 3 bases at J, with 19 bases in the middle. The CDR3 loop is CASSRIFEGGKETQYF. As DNA, the CDR3 is TGTGCCAGCAGCCGGATATTCGAGGGGGGTAAAGAGACCCAGTACTTC.

The table lists this clonotype with many counts. The chain has TRBV5-1 and TRBJ2-2; TRBD1 agrees at 9 bases. The CDR3 has 16 residues. Unmatched junction bases numbered 8, after V lost 4 bases and J lost 4 bases. From germline, CDR1 is SGHRS and CDR2 YFSETQ. The CDR3 region is CASSGRGQGLTGELFF. The CDR3 bases are TGCGCCAGCAGCGGACGGGGACAGGGACTCACCGGGGAGCTGTTTTTT.

The chain has TRBV9 and TRBJ1-2; no definite D call. V lost 3 bases to trimming and J lost 5 bases, with 20 bases between them. This CDR3 spans 16 amino acids. Per the germline V gene, CDR1 is SGDLS and CDR2 is YYNGEE. The chain's CDR3 is CASSDAPHVGEYGYTF. CDR3 in DNA: TGTGCCAGCAGCGATGCCCCACACGTCGGGGAATATGGCTACACCTTC.

The rearrangement links TRBV28 to TRBJ2-7; no clear D. Trimming took 4 bases from V and 0 from J, leaving 10 bases between them. This CDR3 contains 14 residues. CDR1 is MDHEN, CDR2 SYDVKM, per germline. Here the CDR3 DNA reads TGTGCCAGCAGTTACTATGGTAGCTCCTACGAGCAGTACTTC. This codes for CASSYYGSSYEQYF.

The J gene is TRBJ2-7, the V gene TRBV11-2, with 7 bases matching TRBD1. The CDR3 is 13 amino acids. Germline V gene data show CDR1 as SGHAT and CDR2 as FQNNGV. Trimming cost V 5 bases and J 5 bases; bases outside gene matches: 6. The CDR3 DNA is TGTGCCAGCAGCCGGGACAGATCGGACGAGCAGTACTTC. This codes for CASSRDRSDEQYF.

This clonotype was seen many times. The genes are TRBV10-3 and TRBJ1-2; D is uncertain. This CDR3 has 13 amino acids. Germline V gene data show CDR1 as ENHRY and CDR2 as SYGVKD. Trimming shortened V by 6 bases and J by 6 bases, and 14 bases separated the two germline ends. CDR3 bases: TGTGCCATCAGCCTGAATATAGAAAATGGCTACACCTTC. Its protein is CAISLNIENGYTF.

This clonotype was found many times. V is TRBV6-1 and J is TRBJ1-1, with no clear D. The CDR3 extends over 13 amino acids. The V gene's germline CDR1 is MNHNS and CDR2 SASEGT. V lost 6 bases and J lost 1, with 9 bases in between. The CDR3, as DNA: TGTGCCAGCAGGCGGGTCACGAACACTGAAGCTTTCTTT. It encodes CASRRVTNTEAFF.

Concerning this clonotype: A single base separates this from a much larger clone, so it may be a read error. The conserved phenylalanine or tryptophan normally closing the CDR3 is absent here, so this likely arose from a read error. As DNA, the CDR3 is TGTGCCAGCAGTTTTGTAGGATCCTCGGCCAAAAACATTCAGTACCTC. Its translation is CASSFVGSSAKNIQYL. The genes are TRBV27 and TRBJ2-4; D not certain. This CDR3 is built from 16 residues. The germline V and J ends were trimmed by 3 bases and 1 base, with 13 bases remaining between them. Germline values: CDR1 MNHEY, CDR2 SMNVEV (reference sequence).

This clonotype was observed many times. The genes are TRBV5-1 and TRBJ1-4; D unclear. The CDR3 contains 13 residues. V lost 3 bases to trimming and J lost 4 bases, with 7 bases between them. The germline V gene encodes CDR1 SGHRS and CDR2 YFSETQ. CDR3 residues: CASSSNDNEKLFF. Here the CDR3 DNA reads TGCGCCAGCAGCTCGAACGATAATGAAAAACTGTTTTTT.

For this clonotype: This sequence may be a read error, since a much larger clone differs from it by one base. CDR3 amino acids: CASSQEADTQYF. CDR3 DNA sequence: TGTGCCAGCAGCCAAGAGGCAGATACGCAGTATTTT. V gene TRBV4-2 combines with J gene TRBJ2-3, with D unresolved. V was pared by 0 bases and J by 4 bases, with 2 bases between. Germline-derived CDR1 and CDR2 are LGHNA and YNFKEQ. This CDR3 region has 12 residues.

This clonotype was observed many times. This chain joins TRBV20-1 and TRBJ1-6; TRBD1 matches 7 bases. The CDR3 runs 17 residues. V gave up 5 bases and J gave up 7 bases; unmatched junction bases: 17. Germline CDR1 DFQATT, CDR2 SNEGSKA (reference sequence). The CDR3 DNA reads TGCAGTGCTCCAGCCCGTTATAAGACAGGGCTAAATTCACCCCTCCACTTT. Residues: CSAPARYKTGLNSPLHF.

V is TRBV7-6 and J is TRBJ2-1; a weak D match, TRBD2 (5 bases). Germline assignment: CDR1 SGHVS and CDR2 FNYEAQ. V was shortened by 5 bases and J by 0 bases, with 11 bases between the two germline ends. The CDR3 totals 15 residues. The CDR3 DNA follows: TGTGCCAGCAGCCGAGGGATTTTCTCCTACAATGAGCAGTTCTTC. Amino acid sequence: CASSRGIFSYNEQFF.

The table lists this clonotype with many counts. The J gene is TRBJ2-1, the V gene TRBV9; 9 bases are a match to TRBD1. The CDR3 has 15 residues. The V gene end was trimmed by 4 bases and the J gene end by 3 bases; junction bases not matched to a gene: 5. Germline V lookup: CDR1 SGDLS, CDR2 YYNGEE. CDR3 coding DNA: TGTGCCAGCAGCCCAAGGGACAGGGACTACAATGAGCAGTTCTTC. Translated, it gives CASSPRDRDYNEQFF.

This clonotype was seen at least ten times. V is TRBV6-1 and J is TRBJ1-5; D ambiguous. Germline loops: CDR1 MNHNS, CDR2 SASEGT. The CDR3 contains 13 residues. V dropped 8 bases and J dropped 1 base, with 9 bases sitting between them. The CDR3 DNA is TGTGCCAGCGGGGTCGAGAGCAATCAGCCCCAGCATTTT. Protein: CASGVESNQPQHF.

In its sample, this clonotype was seen many times. The chain joins TRBV20-1 to TRBJ2-3; D gene unclear. Deletions cut 5 bases from V and 0 bases from J, with 9 bases between. This CDR3 has 13 amino acids. Germline lookup yields CDR1 DFQATT and CDR2 SNEGSKA (reference sequence). CDR3 sequence: CSAYYTSTDTQYF. DNA for the CDR3: TGCAGTGCTTACTATACTAGCACAGATACGCAGTATTTT.

There are many counts of this clonotype. The CDR3 DNA follows: TGTGCCAGCAGTGAGACAGGTAGTCCGAGCACGCAGTATTTT. This sequence encodes CASSETGSPSTQYF. The chain couples TRBV2 to TRBJ2-3; D might be TRBD1 (6 bases). V dropped 3 bases and J dropped 9 bases, with 16 bases sitting between them. CDR3 length: 14 residues. The germline CDR1 and CDR2 sequences are SNHLY and FYNNEI.

This clonotype was observed at least ten times. The rearrangement links TRBV27 to TRBJ1-6; D unresolved. This CDR3 spans 14 amino acids. The germline CDR1 and CDR2 sequences are MNHEY and SMNVEV (reference sequence). Trimming shortened V by 2 bases and J by 9 bases, and 11 bases separated the two germline ends. The CDR3 is CASSLQVVGSPLHF. For the CDR3, the DNA is TGTGCCAGCAGTTTACAGGTGGTGGGTTCACCCCTCCACTTT.

Ten or more counts support this clonotype. The chain is built from TRBV7-9 and TRBJ2-3; 8 bases are a match to TRBD2. Germline V gene data show CDR1 as SEHNR and CDR2 as FQNEAQ (reference sequence). Trimming removed 3 bases from V and 3 bases from J; junction bases left unmatched: 5. This CDR3 region has 15 residues. In DNA, the CDR3 is TGTGCCAGCAGCTTGGAAAGCGGGAGTACAGATACGCAGTATTTT. This translates into CASSLESGSTDTQYF.

This clonotype showed up many times. The chain has TRBV7-8 and TRBJ1-2; no firm D call. Trimming removed 1 base at V and 8 bases at J, with 8 bases between. Germline CDR1 reads SGHVS; CDR2 reads FQNEAQ. The CDR3 covers 12 residues. In DNA form, the CDR3 reads TGTGCCAGCAGCTTAGGGAGTACGGGCTACACCTTC. The encoded protein is CASSLGSTGYTF. Using reference TRBV7-8 and TRBJ1-2 for the parts outside the CDR3, the full variable domain is GAGVSQSPRYKVAKRGQDVALRCDPISGHVSLFWYQQALGQGPEFLTYFQNEAQLDKSGLPSDRFFAERPEGSVSTLKIQRTQQEDSAVYLCASSLGSTGYTFGSGTRLTVV.

This clonotype showed up many times. The V gene is TRBV28, the J gene TRBJ1-3; the D gene is possibly TRBD1 (6 bases). V gave up 6 bases and J gave up 0 bases, with 12 bases separating them. Germline values: CDR1 MDHEN, CDR2 SYDVKM. This CDR3 spans 15 amino acids. CDR3 residues: CASRQFRGSGNTIYF. The CDR3 bases are TGTGCCAGCAGACAATTCAGGGGCTCTGGAAACACCATATATTTT.